This T cell receptor beta chain derives from a study of cytomegalovirus exposure and HLA in healthy donors. General study findings and limits: CMV antigen specificity was confirmed in vitro for a few CMV-associated chains. First-cohort TCR clusters tended to co-occur in the approximately 110 validation repertoires, a later analysis found.

Germline CDR1 and CDR2: GTSNPN and SVGIG (reference sequence). The V gene lost 2 bases and the J gene lost 8 bases, with 18 bases spanning the gap. This CDR3 region has 14 residues. As to this clone: What it recognizes is unknown.

The method was immunoSEQ multiplex PCR; TCRdb's version includes in-frame clones alone and lacks a portion of them. The table includes 260,000 or so clones, about 90% detected once. This sequence originates from a woman aged 25 to 39 in good health and CMV-seronegative. The chain employs TRBV30 and TRBJ2-5, with no clear D. The sample comprised PBMCs. CDR3 sequence: CAWSPEGPYNTQYF. As DNA, the CDR3 is TGTGCCTGGAGTCCGGAAGGTCCCTACAATACCCAGTACTTC.